Listed below are T cell receptor beta chains from one sample, sequenced in a study of blood T cell repertoires in COVID-19. Clones were sequenced by immunoSEQ multiplex PCR, and TCRdb holds only the in-frame ones, with some missing. The sample yields about 160,000 clones, roughly four fifths seen once. Sequenced sample: peripheral blood. Receptors originate from a human donor in a cohort sampled during active COVID-19. Both conserved end residues are part of each CDR3. The size entry is marked missing in some rows and otherwise reads once, few, many or a size class.

clone_size	v_call	cdr3_aa
.	TRBV7-8	CASSPLGGLSNQPQHF
.	TRBV2	CASSLSDSPTNEKLFF
.	TRBV18	CASSPLTGETQYF
.	TRBV12-3/TRBV12-4	CASSLTGSPLHF
.	TRBV6-2/TRBV6-3	CASTYPPGASLPGELFF
.	TRBV6-2/TRBV6-3	CASSYNAWGGVVHTDTQYF
many	TRBV7-2	CASRLDKNTEAFF
.	TRBV19	CASSIRDPINEQFF
.	TRBV3-1/TRBV3-2	CASSPAGGTGEQYF
.	TRBV19	CASSPGSGETQYF
few	TRBV25-1	CASSVPGQAVQETQYF
many	TRBV5-8	CASSLIGSYNEQFF
.	TRBV28	CASSLLAGGQDTQYF
.	TRBV10-1	CASSGAGRGYNEQFF
.	TRBV4-1	CASSQETGWEPQHF
.	TRBV15	CATSSTGTTEAFF
.	TRBV5-4	CASRRTSGGYNEQFF
.	TRBV7-2	CAREPYNEQFF
.	TRBV4-3	CASSPEVGGETQYF
.	TRBV15	CATSRPLDSDTQYF
.	TRBV27	CASRGDRVGNSPLHF
.	TRBV7-2	CASSSTGSQPQHF
.	TRBV7-2	CASSSFPRGQNTEAFF
.	TRBV6-5	CASKLAGGPNEQFF
.	TRBV6-5	CASFGGFGNTIYF
.	TRBV7-8	CASSLVVRDRGFYEQYF
.	TRBV7-2	CASSPRAGGGEKLFF
.	TRBV15	CATSSERRRTRREPQHF
.	TRBV6-2/TRBV6-3	CASRPGDRDTGELFF
.	TRBV11-2	CASSSRQGGSPLHF
.	TRBV9	CASSPRGQGNTGELFF
.	TRBV5-8	CASSLGTGRETQYF
.	TRBV28	CASSPLEVSSTDTQYF
many	TRBV3-1/TRBV3-2	CASSQGKASGGDTDTQYF
.	TRBV10-3	CAISDRGSGANVLTF
.	TRBV14	CASGLAGIHYSTDTQYF
.	TRBV3-1/TRBV3-2	CASSSGSGKLFF
.	TRBV6-6	CASSKTMVAIYGYTF
.	TRBV6-5	CASSSIAGLWDEQYF
.	TRBV5-1	CASSRTGVEGPQHF
.	TRBV7-8	CASSLSFNEKLFF
.	TRBV6-4	CASSDSQVNTGELFF
.	TRBV5-1	CASSSGTGRTRYF
.	TRBV5-4	CASSRDRVNTEAFF
few	TRBV6-1	CASSEVRGGFETQYF
.	TRBV7-8	CASSFGTALANYGYTF
.	TRBV7-2	CASSHGDRGYQPQHF
.	TRBV12-3/TRBV12-4	CASSPSGGDIQYF
.	TRBV30	CAWHREGAGELFF
.	TRBV28	CASSYSGTGGDEQFF
.	TRBV18	CASSLWTTTNEKLFF
.	TRBV3-1/TRBV3-2	CASSLGGGASGSLPGVYEQYF
.	TRBV27	CASSLSGMGYGYTF
.	TRBV4-1	CASSQMGTDEAFF
.	TRBV9	CASSVTSGGNEQYF
.	TRBV18	CASSADRGGTEAFF
few	TRBV7-3	CASSLDGTTYNEQFF
.	TRBV18	CASSPGQGLNTEAFF
.	TRBV18	CASSNSDRQTYEQYF